A selection of T cell receptor beta chains follows, all from one sample in a study of blood T cell repertoires in COVID-19. Clones were sequenced by immunoSEQ multiplex PCR, and TCRdb holds only the in-frame ones, with some missing. The repertoire consists of under 95,000 clones, with more than 65% occurring once and the leading ten covering 8.5% to 14%. Sequencing was performed on peripheral blood. The receptors here all came from a man aged 50 or older with acute or convalescent COVID-19. Both conserved end residues are part of each CDR3. A D gene is named only where the DNA matches it firmly. Not all rows give a size; the values are once, few, many and, for expanded clones, a class.

>TRBJ2-1|-|-|TRBV6-1
TGTGCCAGCAGTGAAAACAGGGTAGGTGAGCAGTTCTTC
CASSENRVGEQFF
>TRBJ2-7|-|once|TRBV11-2
TGTGCCAGCAGCTTACCGTCCTACGAGCAGTACTTC
CASSLPSYEQYF
>TRBJ1-3|TRBD1|-|TRBV18
TGTGCCAGCTCACCGCAACAGGGGGATATTGGAAACACCATATATTTT
CASSPQQGDIGNTIYF
>TRBJ1-5|TRBD1|-|TRBV19
TGTGCCAGTGGACGGGGACAGTCTTATAGCAATCAGCCCCAGCATTTT
CASGRGQSYSNQPQHF
>TRBJ1-2|TRBD1|-|TRBV28
TGTGCCAGCAGTTTATCAGGGGGCTATATTGGCTACACCTTC
CASSLSGGYIGYTF
>TRBJ2-3|-|-|TRBV24-1
TGTGCCACCAGTGCCCTGACCAGGGGGGTGGATACGCAGTATTTT
CATSALTRGVDTQYF
>TRBJ1-5|TRBD1|-|TRBV27
TGTGCCAGCAAAACCGGGACAGGGAATCAGCCCCAGCATTTT
CASKTGTGNQPQHF
>TRBJ2-3|TRBD2|-|TRBV5-8
TGTGCCAGCAGCTTGTCGCTAGCGGGAGGAAGCACAGATACGCAGTATTTT
CASSLSLAGGSTDTQYF
>TRBJ1-5|TRBD1|-|TRBV5-6
TGTGCCAGCAGCTCAGGACAGGGGGTATATAGCAATCAGCCCCAGCATTTT
CASSSGQGVYSNQPQHF
>TRBJ2-7|TRBD1|once|TRBV7-2
TGTGCCAGCAGCGCCAGGACAGGGGCAAATTACGAGCAGTACTTC
CASSARTGANYEQYF
>TRBJ2-5|TRBD2|-|TRBV5-4
TGTGCCAGCAGCCGGGGACTAGCGGGGAGGCTACAAGAGACCCAGTACTTC
CASSRGLAGRLQETQYF
>TRBJ1-5|TRBD1|once|TRBV19
TGTGCCAGTAGGAGGGCCGGGACAGGGAATCAGCCCCAGCATTTT
CASRRAGTGNQPQHF
>TRBJ2-7|-|once|TRBV2
TGTGCCAGCTCGAAGAATCAGGGAAGCTCCTACGAGCAGTACTTC
CASSKNQGSSYEQYF
>TRBJ1-1|TRBD1|-|TRBV19
TGTGCCAGCAACAGGGGCACGGGTGTTAACACTGAAGCTTTCTTT
CASNRGTGVNTEAFF
>TRBJ2-7|TRBD1|-|TRBV27
TGTGCCAGCATTCCCGGGACAGGGGGTAATGGGGCCTACGAGCAGTACTTC
CASIPGTGGNGAYEQYF
>TRBJ2-1|TRBD2|-|TRBV15
TGTGCCACCAGCAGAGGAGCGGGGGGATTATACAATGAGCAGTTCTTC
CATSRGAGGLYNEQFF
>TRBJ2-1|TRBD2|few|TRBV6-2/TRBV6-3
TGTGCCAGCAGTTACTCGGGGACTAGCGGGCCCCCGGGGAATGAGCAGTTCTTC
CASSYSGTSGPPGNEQFF